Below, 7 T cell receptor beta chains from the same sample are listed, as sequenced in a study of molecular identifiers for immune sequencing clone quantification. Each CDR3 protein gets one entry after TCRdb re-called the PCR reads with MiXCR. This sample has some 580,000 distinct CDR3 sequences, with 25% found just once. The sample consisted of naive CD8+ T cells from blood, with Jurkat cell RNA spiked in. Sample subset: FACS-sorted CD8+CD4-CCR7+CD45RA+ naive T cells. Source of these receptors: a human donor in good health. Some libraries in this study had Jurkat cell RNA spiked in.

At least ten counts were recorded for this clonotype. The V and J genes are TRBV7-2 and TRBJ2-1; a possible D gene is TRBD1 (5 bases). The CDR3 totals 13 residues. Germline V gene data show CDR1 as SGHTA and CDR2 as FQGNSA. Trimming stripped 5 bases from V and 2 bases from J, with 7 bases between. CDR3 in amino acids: CASSLDTYNEQFF. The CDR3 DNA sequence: TGTGCCAGCAGCCTGGACACCTACAATGAGCAGTTCTTC.

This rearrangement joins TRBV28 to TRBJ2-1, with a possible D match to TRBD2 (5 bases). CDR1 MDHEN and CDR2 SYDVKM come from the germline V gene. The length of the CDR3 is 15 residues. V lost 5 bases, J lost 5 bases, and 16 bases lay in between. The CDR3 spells CASSTIASPDNEQFF. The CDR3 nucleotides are TGTGCCAGCAGTACGATAGCGTCACCCGACAATGAGCAGTTCTTC.

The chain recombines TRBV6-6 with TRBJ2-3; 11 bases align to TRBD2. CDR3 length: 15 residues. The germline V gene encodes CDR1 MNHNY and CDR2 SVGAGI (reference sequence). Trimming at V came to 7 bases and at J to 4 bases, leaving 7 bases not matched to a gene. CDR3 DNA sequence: TGTGCCAGCACAGATAGCGGGGGGGCCCCAGATACGCAGTATTTT. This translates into CASTDSGGAPDTQYF.

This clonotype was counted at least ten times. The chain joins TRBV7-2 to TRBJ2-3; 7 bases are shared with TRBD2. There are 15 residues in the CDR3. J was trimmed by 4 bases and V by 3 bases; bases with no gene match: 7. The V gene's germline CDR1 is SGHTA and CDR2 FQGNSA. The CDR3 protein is CASSLVGGVSDTQYF. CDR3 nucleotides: TGTGCCAGCAGCTTGGTGGGAGGGGTTTCAGATACGCAGTATTTT.

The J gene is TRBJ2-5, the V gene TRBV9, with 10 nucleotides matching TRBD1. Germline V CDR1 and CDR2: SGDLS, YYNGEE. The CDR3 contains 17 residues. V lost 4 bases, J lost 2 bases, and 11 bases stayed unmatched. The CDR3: CASSIDVGTGAQETQYF. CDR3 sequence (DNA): TGTGCCAGCAGCATAGATGTTGGGACAGGGGCGCAAGAGACCCAGTACTTC.

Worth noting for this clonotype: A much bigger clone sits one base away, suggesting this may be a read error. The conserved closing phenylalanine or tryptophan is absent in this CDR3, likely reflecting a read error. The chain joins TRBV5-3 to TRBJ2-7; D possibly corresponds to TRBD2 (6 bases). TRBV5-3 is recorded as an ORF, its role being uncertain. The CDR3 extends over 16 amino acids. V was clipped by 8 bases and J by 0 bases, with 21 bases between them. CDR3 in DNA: TGTGCCAGCAGCCCCTCAGTAGCGGCAAGCTCCTACGAGCAGTACCTC. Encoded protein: CASSPSVAASSYEQYL.

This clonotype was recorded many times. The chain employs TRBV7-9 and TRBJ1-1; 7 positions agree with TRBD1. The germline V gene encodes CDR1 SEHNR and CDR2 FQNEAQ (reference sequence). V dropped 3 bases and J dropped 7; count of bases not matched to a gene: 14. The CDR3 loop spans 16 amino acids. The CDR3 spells CASSFSLGGQANEAFF. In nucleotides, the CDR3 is TGTGCCAGCAGCTTTTCCCTTGGCGGACAGGCAAATGAAGCTTTCTTT.